The following is a T cell receptor beta chain sequence with its context. Its target antigen remains unknown. No much larger clonotype is one base removed from it; base qualities were not supplied. This sample is drawn from a study of cytomegalovirus exposure and HLA in healthy donors (dated by TCRdb to about 2017). With regard to the full study: According to an earlier analysis of a few hundred of the donors, some 180 million T cells yielded over 100 million unique TCR beta sequences and roughly 280 Gb of sequence data. The study aimed to test whether signatures of past pathogen exposure could be identified by cataloging public T cell receptors. All discovery cohort repertoires had been generated on a single sequencing platform. The number of typed donors differed by locus: roughly 620-630 for A, B, C, DRB1 and DQB1; 522 for DQA1; 606 for DPA1; and 400 to 480 for DPB1. Among around 400 genotyped donors of the cohort, an average of approximately 220,000 unique TCR beta nucleotide sequences was sequenced per donor, of which about 19% were non-productive. Rather than using new phenotypic data, the later analysis identified candidate immune exposures from TCR beta sequences and from how often those sequences occurred across donors. Of the 300 to 400 genotyped donors, about 80% fell in the genetic ancestry cluster associated with self-reported Caucasian donors. Besides the first cohort of hundreds of subjects, a separate validation cohort made up of over a hundred different subjects was used. Because of strong linkage in the cohort, roughly five DR-DQ haplotypes were treated as single units for association and clustering. A later analysis re-analyzed previously published TCR beta repertoires from 600 to 850 donors and added high-resolution HLA genotyping to study TCR occurrence patterns. Roughly 300 gigabases of sequencing data and approximately 93 million unique TCR sequences were included in an early release covering over 600 HLA-typed donors. The study combined high-throughput TCR immunosequencing, statistical association of individual TCRs with disease status, and machine learning to predict cytomegalovirus infection status. Donor age, sex, ethnicity and CMV serostatus were collected together with the repertoire data. In an earlier analysis of 587 of the donors, high-throughput TCR beta sequencing was used to judge whether each TCR beta V gene segment behaved as functional or pseudogenic. The study used immunosequencing to profile the T cell repertoires of approximately 650 subjects and linked those repertoires to cytomegalovirus serostatus. A later genetic analysis used genome-wide SNP genotypes for about 55% of the 666 donors, treating that subset as a discovery cohort. HLA typing covered class I and class II loci at four-digit resolution. Results and caveats for the whole study, not just this receptor: When HLA alleles, especially DR and DQ, strongly co-occurred, TCR associations were difficult to assign to individual alleles. A group of highly shared sequence variants was considered likely to be a technical artifact of the sequencing pipeline. It was suggested by the authors that the approach could potentially be generalized to other disease states and immunological phenotypes. Because some donors lacked HLA typing at each locus, the association tests relied only on the typed subset. The 87-base-pair reads could not distinguish some IMGT-functional V segments, including TRBV6-2 and TRBV6-3, so those segments were excluded. Specific HLA alleles were associated with 16,951 TCR beta sequences at a false discovery rate of 0.05 in a later analysis. In the study, approximately 160 TCR beta chains were listed as associated with cytomegalovirus. Broadly in line with IMGT annotations, most TCR beta V segments showed up in productive rearrangements about 87% or about 30% of the time in an earlier analysis of several hundred of the donors. Roughly uniform sequencing depth across donors was assumed in presence/absence analyses, although this assumption may not hold. A later analysis found that most CMV-associated TCR beta chains appeared HLA-restricted, with HLA associations seemingly driven largely by CMV exposure. A later analysis reported that several top co-occurrence clusters appeared linked to parvovirus B19, influenza, CMV and Epstein-Barr virus. A later analysis found that HLA-associated TCR beta chains were more clonally expanded and had lower generation probabilities than equally common non-associated chains. According to a later analysis, TCR association rates differed among HLA loci, with DRB1 alleles showing the most associated TCRs and HLA-C alleles showing the fewest. This cohort had only TCR beta chains sequenced, and the lack of alpha or paired-chain data limited which features could be detected. Correlated functional status among segregating V segments might be attributable to linkage disequilibrium, but an unknown experimental factor could not be ruled out. Cytomegalovirus status was reported to be diagnosed by the classifier with high specificity and sensitivity in both the original and validation cohorts. Immune exposure information for the cohort was limited to CMV serostatus. Because counts were too low, about 17 rarely observed V segments, including chromosome 9 orphons, were excluded from the earlier analysis of 587 of the donors. In vitro tests confirmed that three of the cytomegalovirus-associated TCR beta chains recognize cytomegalovirus antigens. Across donors, most TCR sequences were observed very rarely, whereas some public TCRs were present in many individuals. An association between a missense DCLRE1C variant and V-gene and J-gene trimming of TCR beta chains was found in a later genetic analysis and replicated in an independent cohort. In a later genetic analysis, fewer N-insertions in productive TCRs were reported among donors in an Asian-associated ancestry cluster than the approximately 710-donor mean. A further reported finding was that TCR beta sequences accurately predicted the HLA-A and HLA-B alleles for most subjects in the first cohort.

In total, about 650 healthy bone marrow donors made up the cohort. Cohort members were all nominally healthy when sampled, although unrecorded immune exposures were likely present. The donor tested CMV seronegative, placing the donor among the approximately 360 seronegative members of the cohort. A peripheral blood sample was collected from each donor, and TCR beta sequencing was performed on peripheral blood mononuclear cells. The Qiagen DNeasy Blood Extraction Kit was used to extract genomic DNA from the blood cell samples. CDR1 LNHDA and CDR2 SQIVND were looked up in the germline V gene (reference sequence). From cysteine to phenylalanine, the CDR3 is 16 amino acids long. The CDR3 DNA has 48 bases and is translated from base 1. Trimmed from V: 3 bases; trimmed from J: 3 bases; junction bases lacking a gene match: 10. Library method: the immunoSEQ multiplex PCR assay. A mixture of 60 forward primers for TCR Vbeta segments and 13 reverse primers for TCR Jbeta segments was used in the multiplex PCR. The CDR3 region of rearranged TCR beta genes was amplified from genomic DNA with a multiplex PCR assay. The Illumina HiSeq System was used to sequence the amplified TCR beta libraries as 87-base-pair reads. The original pipeline was this. In a later analysis, some 80 million unique TCR beta chains were counted across the approximately 620 repertoires, and about 9.9 million of these chains were shared by at least two donors. To remove PCR and sequencing errors, raw reads were error-corrected and collapsed into unique sequences using a nearest-neighbor algorithm that merged closely related sequences. CDR3 sequences were aligned to IMGT reference sequences to assign V, D and J gene segments. For a sequence to be retained, a match of at least six nucleotides was required to both a V gene segment and a J gene segment. Rearrangements were classified as productive when the CDR3 lacked stop codons and remained in frame with V and J, and all other rearrangements were classified as non-productive. Following IMGT convention, CDR3 was defined as the stretch from the second conserved V-encoded cysteine up to the conserved J-encoded phenylalanine. Sequences without an unambiguous match to a single V gene segment were excluded from the earlier analysis of over 500 of the donors. In an earlier analysis of several hundred of the donors, a V segment was called functional when productive rearrangements were above 56.7%, and segregating when the standard deviation between donors exceeded 5%. A statistical classification framework was developed to diagnose cytomegalovirus status using the catalog of TCR beta chain sequences. V and J gene assignment, in a later analysis, came from comparing TCR nucleotide sequences with IMGT/GENE-DB human TR gene sequences. A later analysis assigned CDR3 sequences and most-parsimonious VDJ recombination scenarios with the TCRdist pipeline. In a later analysis, every TCR beta chain was defined by the combination of its CDR3 amino acid sequence and its V-gene family, and reads without a unique V-gene family were dropped. A later analysis removed several hundred highly shared, low-generation-probability nucleotide sequences to deal with suspected cross-contamination and a sequencing artifact. For each public chain, a later analysis derived a clonal expansion index from normalized ranks of inferred template counts within each repertoire. In a later analysis, generation probabilities were computed with a VDJ recombination model fitted to out-of-frame rearrangements, and the resulting probabilities were checked against IGoR. Hypergeometric tests were used in a later analysis to score TCR-TCR, TCR-HLA and TCR-CMV co-occurrence, with a repertoire-size bias correction applied to the TCR pairs. A later analysis estimated false discovery rates by permuting HLA or CMV assignments 20 times. A later analysis grouped co-occurring TCRs with DBSCAN, adding TCRdist sequence similarity when clustering within HLA-allele-positive subsets. Repertoires with fewer than 30,000 or more than 120,000 public chains were left out of co-occurrence clustering, as were about 5 repertoires with anomalous nucleotide sharing. TCRdb took this table from immuneACCESS and kept in-frame rearrangements with V and J called. Such tables lack part of the clones; where checked against another copy, unresolved V genes explain under half of the gap, and the rest is unexplained. Clone size and the V and J calls come from that table; the DNA yielded D and trimming. For this sample the table gives around 50,000 clones, of which approximately 80% were detected only once. 2.5% to 3% of the sample goes to the ten largest clones.

The sequence joins TRBV19 to TRBJ1-1; TRBD1 lines up with 7 middle nucleotides. This TCR was sampled from a man aged 50-59 years in good health and CMV-seronegative. The sample consisted of PBMCs. The DNA sequence is as follows: TGTGCCAGTAGTATTCTCGGGACAGAGGGTTACACTGAAGCTTTCTTT. Its protein is CASSILGTEGYTEAFF.